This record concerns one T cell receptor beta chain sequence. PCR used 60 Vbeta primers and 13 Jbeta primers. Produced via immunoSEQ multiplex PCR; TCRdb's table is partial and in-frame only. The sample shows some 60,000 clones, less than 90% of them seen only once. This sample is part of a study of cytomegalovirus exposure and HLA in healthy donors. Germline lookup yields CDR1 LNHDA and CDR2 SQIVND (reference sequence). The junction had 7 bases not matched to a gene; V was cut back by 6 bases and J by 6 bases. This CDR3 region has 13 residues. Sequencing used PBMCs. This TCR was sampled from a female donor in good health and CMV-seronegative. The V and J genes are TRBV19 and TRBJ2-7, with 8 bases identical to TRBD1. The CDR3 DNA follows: TGTGCCAGTAGCAGCGCAGGGGGCGGCGAGCAGTACTTC. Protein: CASSSAGGGEQYF.